This is a list of T cell receptor beta chains from one sample in a study of T cell responses to AZD1222 COVID-19 vaccine. The repertoire was sequenced with immunoSEQ multiplex PCR; TCRdb's copy has only in-frame clones and lacks some. Of about 120,000 clones in the sample, approximately 85% were seen once. The specimen comprised peripheral blood, sampled on day 0 of AZD1222 vaccination. These receptors were collected from an adult in good health. Each CDR3 is given with its conserved first and last residue. Each record gives: V gene, clone size, J gene, D gene, CDR3 protein, CDR3 DNA. The D gene is left open where the match is weak. The size of a clone is reported for some rows only, either as once, few or many, or as a class for expanded clones.

>TRBV24-1|.|TRBJ2-3|.
CATSGGQHGPSTDTQYF
TGTGCCACCAGTGGGGGACAACATGGCCCGAGCACAGATACGCAGTATTTT
>TRBV27|.|TRBJ2-7|.
CASRTGVGSYEQYF
TGTGCCAGCAGAACCGGGGTTGGCTCCTACGAGCAGTACTTC
>TRBV11-2|.|TRBJ2-7|.
CASSTRDLYEQYF
TGTGCCAGCAGCACCCGGGACTTGTACGAGCAGTACTTC
>TRBV6-5|once|TRBJ1-1|.
CASSYSWGIGTEAFF
TGTGCCAGCAGTTACTCGTGGGGGATCGGCACTGAAGCTTTCTTT
>TRBV11-1|.|TRBJ2-2|.
CASSLGDGELFF
TGTGCCAGCAGCTTGGGGGACGGGGAGCTGTTTTTT
>TRBV6-6|.|TRBJ2-7|TRBD2
CASSTTSPYEQYF
TGTGCCAGCAGTACGACTAGCCCCTACGAGCAGTACTTC
>TRBV29-1|.|TRBJ2-6|.
CSVAHSGANVLTF
TGCAGCGTCGCCCACTCTGGGGCCAACGTCCTGACTTTC
>TRBV9|.|TRBJ1-1|.
CASSDALQNTEAFF
TGTGCCAGCAGCGATGCACTTCAGAACACTGAAGCTTTCTTT
>TRBV7-9|.|TRBJ2-3|.
CASSLGLPGPLADTQYF
TGTGCCAGCAGCTTGGGCTTACCGGGACCCTTGGCAGATACGCAGTATTTT
>TRBV27|.|TRBJ1-2|.
CASSSREGYGYTF
TGTGCCAGCAGTTCCAGGGAGGGCTATGGCTACACCTTC
>TRBV2|.|TRBJ2-5|TRBD2
CASSDGVAGQETQYF
TGTGCCAGCAGTGATGGGGTAGCGGGGCAAGAGACCCAGTACTTC
>TRBV27|.|TRBJ2-6|.
CASSTRSGANVLTF
TGTGCCAGCAGTACACGCTCTGGGGCCAACGTCCTGACTTTC
>TRBV7-9|.|TRBJ2-7|TRBD1
CASSLVVGIGQASYEQYF
TGTGCCAGCAGCTTAGTTGTGGGGATAGGACAGGCCTCCTACGAGCAGTACTTC
>TRBV11-1|.|TRBJ1-2|.
CASSFRGGSNYGYTF
TGTGCCAGCAGCTTCCGGGGAGGGTCTAACTATGGCTACACCTTC
>TRBV6-1|.|TRBJ1-2|.
CASSEGFNFIYGYTF
TGTGCCAGCAGTGAAGGTTTTAATTTTATTTATGGCTACACCTTC
>TRBV28|.|TRBJ1-2|TRBD1
CASKSGTGIYGYTF
TGTGCCAGCAAGAGCGGGACAGGGATCTATGGCTACACCTTC